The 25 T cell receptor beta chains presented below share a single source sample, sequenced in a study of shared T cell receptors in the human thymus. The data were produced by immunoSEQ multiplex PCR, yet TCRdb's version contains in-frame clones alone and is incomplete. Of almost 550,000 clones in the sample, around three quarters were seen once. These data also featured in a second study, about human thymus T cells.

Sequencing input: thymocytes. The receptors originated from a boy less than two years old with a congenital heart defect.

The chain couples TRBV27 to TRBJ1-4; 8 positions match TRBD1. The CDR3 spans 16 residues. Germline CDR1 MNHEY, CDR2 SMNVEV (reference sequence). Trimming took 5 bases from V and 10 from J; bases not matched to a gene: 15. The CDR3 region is CASSPASQGGRGKLFF. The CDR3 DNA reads TGTGCCAGCAGTCCAGCCTCACAGGGGGGACGGGGAAAACTGTTTTTT. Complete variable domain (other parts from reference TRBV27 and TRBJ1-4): EAQVTQNPRYLITVTGKKLTVTCSQNMNHEYMSWYRQDPGLGLRQIYYSMNVEVTDKGDVPEGYKVSRKEKRNFPLILESPSPNQTSLYFCASSPASQGGRGKLFFGSGTQLSVL.

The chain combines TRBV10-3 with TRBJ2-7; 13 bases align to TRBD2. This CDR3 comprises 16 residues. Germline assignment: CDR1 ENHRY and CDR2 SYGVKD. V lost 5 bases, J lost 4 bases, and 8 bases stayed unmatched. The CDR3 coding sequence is TGTGCCATCAGTCCGACTAGCGGGAGGCCCAAGTACGAGCAGTACTTC. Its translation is CAISPTSGRPKYEQYF.

The CDR3 reads CASSLRQGGSDGYTF. The CDR3 DNA sequence: TGTGCCAGCAGCTTGAGACAGGGGGGTTCGGATGGCTACACCTTC. The chain combines TRBV7-9 with TRBJ1-2; 9 bases match TRBD1. The trim removed 3 bases at V and 6 bases at J, leaving 8 bases unmatched. Per the germline V gene, CDR1 is SEHNR and CDR2 is FQNEAQ (reference sequence). The CDR3 contains 15 residues.

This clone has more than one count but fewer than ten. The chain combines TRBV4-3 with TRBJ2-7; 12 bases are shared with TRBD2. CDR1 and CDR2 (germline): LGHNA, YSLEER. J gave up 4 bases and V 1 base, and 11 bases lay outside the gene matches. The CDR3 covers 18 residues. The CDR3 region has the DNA TGCGCCAGCAGCCAAGGAGGCCCTAGCGGGAGGGCGGAGTACGAGCAGTACTTC. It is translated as CASSQGGPSGRAEYEQYF.

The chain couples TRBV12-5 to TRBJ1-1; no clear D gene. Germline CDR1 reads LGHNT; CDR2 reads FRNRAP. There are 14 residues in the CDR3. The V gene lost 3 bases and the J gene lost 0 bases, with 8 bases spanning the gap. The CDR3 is CASGFSQMNTEAFF. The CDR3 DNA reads TGTGCTAGTGGTTTCTCCCAGATGAACACTGAAGCTTTCTTT. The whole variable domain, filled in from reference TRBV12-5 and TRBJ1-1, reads DARVTQTPRHKVTEMGQEVTMRCQPILGHNTVFWYRQTMMQGLELLAYFRNRAPLDDSGMPKDRFSAEMPDATLATLKIQPSEPRDSAVYFCASGFSQMNTEAFFGQGTRLTVV.

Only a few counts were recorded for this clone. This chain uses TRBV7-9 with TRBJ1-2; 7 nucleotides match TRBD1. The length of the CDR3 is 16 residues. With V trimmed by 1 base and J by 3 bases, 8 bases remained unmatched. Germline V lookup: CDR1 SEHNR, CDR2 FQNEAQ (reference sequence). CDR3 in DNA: TGTGCCAGCAGCTTAGGAGACAGGGAGGCTCACTATGGCTACACCTTC. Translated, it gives CASSLGDREAHYGYTF.

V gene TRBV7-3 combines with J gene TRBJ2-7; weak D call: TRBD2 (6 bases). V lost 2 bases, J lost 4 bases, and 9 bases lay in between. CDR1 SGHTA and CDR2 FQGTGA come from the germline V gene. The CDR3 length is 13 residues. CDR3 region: CASSLGAGYEQYF. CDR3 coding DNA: TGTGCCAGCAGCTTAGGGGCGGGATACGAGCAGTACTTC. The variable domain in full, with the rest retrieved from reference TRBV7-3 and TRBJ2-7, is GAGVSQTPSNKVTEKGKYVELRCDPISGHTALYWYRQSLGQGPEFLIYFQGTGAADDSGLPNDRFFAVRPEGSVSTLKIQRTERGDSAVYLCASSLGAGYEQYFGPGTRLTVT.

CDR3: CASSPPPTPYGNTGELFF. CDR3 coding DNA: TGTGCCAGCTCACCACCACCGACTCCTTATGGGAACACCGGGGAGCTGTTTTTT. The chain has TRBV18 and TRBJ2-2; D remains unclear. The CDR3 sequence is 18 residues long. The germline gives CDR1 KGHSH, CDR2 LQKENI. Trimming stripped 0 bases from V and 1 base from J, with 15 bases between.

The CDR3 DNA reads as TGTGCCAGTAGTATTCAACAGGCCTATAACCCGAACACTGAAGCTTTCTTT. Translation gives CASSIQQAYNPNTEAFF. The chain joins TRBV19 to TRBJ1-1; D possibly corresponds to TRBD1 (5 bases). Trimming removed 3 bases at V and 1 base at J, with 18 bases between. From germline, CDR1 is LNHDA and CDR2 SQIVND (reference sequence). This CDR3 spans 17 amino acids. Supplemented by reference TRBV19 and TRBJ1-1, the full variable domain reads DGGITQSPKYLFRKEGQNVTLSCEQNLNHDAMYWYRQDPGQGLRLIYYSQIVNDFQKGDIAEGYSVSREKKESFPLTVTSAQKNPTAFYLCASSIQQAYNPNTEAFFGQGTRLTVV.

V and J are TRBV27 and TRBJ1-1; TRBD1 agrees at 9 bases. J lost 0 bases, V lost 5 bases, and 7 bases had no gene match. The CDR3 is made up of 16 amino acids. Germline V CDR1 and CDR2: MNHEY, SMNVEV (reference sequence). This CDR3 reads CASSTTGGPMNTEAFF. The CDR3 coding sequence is TGTGCCAGCAGTACTACAGGGGGCCCCATGAACACTGAAGCTTTCTTT.

This CDR3 is CASRGSAGIRHEQYF. Written as DNA, the CDR3 is TGTGCCAGCAGGGGATCGGCAGGGATTCGGCACGAGCAGTACTTC. The J gene is TRBJ2-7, the V gene TRBV28; tentatively, D is TRBD1 (5 bases). The CDR3 loop spans 15 amino acids. The germline V gene has CDR1 MDHEN and CDR2 SYDVKM. Trimming pared 6 bases from V and 5 bases from J, leaving 20 bases between.

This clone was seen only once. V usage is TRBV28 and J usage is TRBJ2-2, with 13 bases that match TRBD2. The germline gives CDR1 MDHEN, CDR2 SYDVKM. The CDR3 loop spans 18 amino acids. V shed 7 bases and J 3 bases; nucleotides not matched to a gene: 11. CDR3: CASTLPRLAGGYTGELFF. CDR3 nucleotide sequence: TGTGCCAGCACCCTACCCAGACTAGCGGGAGGATACACCGGGGAGCTGTTTTTT.

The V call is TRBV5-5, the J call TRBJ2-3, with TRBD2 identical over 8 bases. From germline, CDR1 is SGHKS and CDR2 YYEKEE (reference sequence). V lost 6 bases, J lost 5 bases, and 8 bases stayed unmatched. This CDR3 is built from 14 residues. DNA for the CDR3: TGTGCCAGCACCAAGTCCGGGAGGGTAGATACGCAGTATTTT. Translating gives CASTKSGRVDTQYF.

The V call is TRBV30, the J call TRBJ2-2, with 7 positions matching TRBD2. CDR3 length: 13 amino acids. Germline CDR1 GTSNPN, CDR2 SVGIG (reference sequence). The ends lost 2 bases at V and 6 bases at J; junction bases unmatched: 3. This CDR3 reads CAWSNAGAGELFF. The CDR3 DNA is TGTGCCTGGAGTAACGCGGGAGCCGGGGAGCTGTTTTTT.

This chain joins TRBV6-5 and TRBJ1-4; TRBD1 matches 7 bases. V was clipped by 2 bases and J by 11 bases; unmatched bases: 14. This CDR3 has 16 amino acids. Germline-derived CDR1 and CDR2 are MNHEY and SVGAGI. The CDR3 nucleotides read TGTGCCAGCAGTTACACGGATGCCGGGACAGTGACGAAACTGTTTTTT. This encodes CASSYTDAGTVTKLFF.

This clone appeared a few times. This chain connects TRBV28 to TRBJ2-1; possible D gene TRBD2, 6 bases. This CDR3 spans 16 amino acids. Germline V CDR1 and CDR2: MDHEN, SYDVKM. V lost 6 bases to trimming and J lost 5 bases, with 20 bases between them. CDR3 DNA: TGTGCCAGCAGCCGGGTCAGGGCGGCGGGACACAATGAGCAGTTCTTC. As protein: CASSRVRAAGHNEQFF.

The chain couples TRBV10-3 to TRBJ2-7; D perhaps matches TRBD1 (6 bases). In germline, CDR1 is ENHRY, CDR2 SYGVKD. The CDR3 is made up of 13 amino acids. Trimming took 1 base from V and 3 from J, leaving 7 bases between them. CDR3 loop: CAISEWDNYEQYF. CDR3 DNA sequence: TGTGCCATCAGTGAGTGGGACAACTACGAGCAGTACTTC.

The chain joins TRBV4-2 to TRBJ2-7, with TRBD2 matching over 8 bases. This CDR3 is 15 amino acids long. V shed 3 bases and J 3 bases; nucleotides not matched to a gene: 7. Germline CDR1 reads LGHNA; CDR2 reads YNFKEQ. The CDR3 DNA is TGTGCCAGCAGCCAGCCCGGGACTAGGGACTACGAGCAGTACTTC. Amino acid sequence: CASSQPGTRDYEQYF.

The CDR3 loop is CASSDSRGLAGKEGYF. CDR3 nucleotides: TGTGCCAGCAGTGATTCGAGGGGACTAGCGGGGAAAGAGGGGTACTTC. The rearrangement joins TRBV2 to TRBJ2-7, with 13 positions matching TRBD2. Germline CDR1 and CDR2: SNHLY and FYNNEI. V was clipped by 3 bases and J by 12 bases; unmatched bases: 14. The CDR3 has 16 residues.

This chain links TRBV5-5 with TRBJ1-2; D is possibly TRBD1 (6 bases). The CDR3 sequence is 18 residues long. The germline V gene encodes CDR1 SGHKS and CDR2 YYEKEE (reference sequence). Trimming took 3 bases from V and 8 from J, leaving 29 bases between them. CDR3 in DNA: TGTGCCAGCAGCTATACTTCCCAAGACAGGCCCTTCCTTGGCGGCTACACCTTC. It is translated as CASSYTSQDRPFLGGYTF.

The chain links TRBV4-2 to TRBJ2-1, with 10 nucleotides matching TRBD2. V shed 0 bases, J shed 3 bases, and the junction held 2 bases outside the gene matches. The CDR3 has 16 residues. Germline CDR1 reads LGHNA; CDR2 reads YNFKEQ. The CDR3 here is CASSQETSGNYNEQFF. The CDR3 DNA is TGTGCCAGCAGCCAAGAAACTAGCGGGAACTACAATGAGCAGTTCTTC.

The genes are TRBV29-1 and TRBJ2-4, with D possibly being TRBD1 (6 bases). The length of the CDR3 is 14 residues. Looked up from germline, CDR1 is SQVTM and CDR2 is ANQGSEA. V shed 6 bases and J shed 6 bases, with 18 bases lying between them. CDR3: CSVGLGLRGNIQYF. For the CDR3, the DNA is TGCAGCGTCGGCCTCGGCCTCAGGGGAAACATTCAGTACTTC. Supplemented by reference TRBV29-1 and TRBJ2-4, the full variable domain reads SAVISQKPSRDICQRGTSLTIQCQVDSQVTMMFWYRQQPGQSLTLIATANQGSEATYESGFVIDKFPISRPNLTFSTLTVSNMSPEDSSIYLCSVGLGLRGNIQYFGAGTRLSVL.

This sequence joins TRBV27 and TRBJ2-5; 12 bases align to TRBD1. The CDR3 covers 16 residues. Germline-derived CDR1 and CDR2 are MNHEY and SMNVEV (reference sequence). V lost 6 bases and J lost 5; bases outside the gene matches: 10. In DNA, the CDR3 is TGTGCCAGCAGCCTATCGGGACAGGGGGCATGGGAGACCCAGTACTTC. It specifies CASSLSGQGAWETQYF.

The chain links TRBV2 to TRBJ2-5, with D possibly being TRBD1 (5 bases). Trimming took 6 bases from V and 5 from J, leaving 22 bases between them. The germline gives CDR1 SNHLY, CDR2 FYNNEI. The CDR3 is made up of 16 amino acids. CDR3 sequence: CASSPPRAPKGETQYF. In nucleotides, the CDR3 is TGTGCCAGCAGCCCACCTAGGGCTCCTAAGGGGGAGACCCAGTACTTC.

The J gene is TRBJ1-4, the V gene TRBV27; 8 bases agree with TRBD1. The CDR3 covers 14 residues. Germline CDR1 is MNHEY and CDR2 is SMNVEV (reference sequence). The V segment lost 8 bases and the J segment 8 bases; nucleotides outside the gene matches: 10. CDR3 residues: CASALQGVNEKLFF. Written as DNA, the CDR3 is TGTGCCAGCGCCTTACAGGGGGTTAACGAAAAACTGTTTTTT.